What follows is one T cell receptor (beta chain) and its context. Which antigen it targets is not known. One junction end disagrees with the germline gene, perhaps due to a read error. From cysteine to phenylalanine, the CDR3 is 15 amino acids long. Only the CDR3 DNA stays, 45 bases, in frame from base 1. CDR1 and CDR2 (SNHLY, FYNNEI) derive from the germline V gene. What the time point label conveys for this sample: baseline before first vaccination. The vaccinee samples were drawn from two UK trials, COV001 and COV002, one of which was a single-blind randomized controlled phase 2/3 trial testing AZD1222 (ChAdOx1 nCoV-19) in healthy adults. Trial participant PBMC samples were collected at day 0 and day 28 after the second dose for TCRbeta chain sequencing. The CDR3 regions of human TCRbeta chains were analyzed by immunosequencing. The authors' analysis ran thus. Repertoire TCRs were checked for matches against a reference library of SARS-CoV-2-specific TCRs that had been generated using the MIRA antigen-specificity platform. Breadth was defined as the fraction of unique TCRs that were SARS-CoV-2-associated. Depth was defined as the fraction of total T cells that were SARS-CoV-2-associated. Each spike-specific TCR was assigned to its reactive spike region and to a CD4 or CD8 class using the MIRA data. Log10-transformed breadth and depth values were compared by one-way ANOVA with Sidak's multiple comparisons tests. As stored in TCRdb, this immuneACCESS dataset retains in-frame rearrangements with V and J assigned. A fraction of the clones does not appear; measured against another copy, unresolved V genes explain less than half of the discrepancy, and the remainder lacks a known reason. The DNA was the basis for D and trimming; V, J and clone size are from that table. This sample has around 180,000 clones in its table, and 90% of those were observed once. The biggest ten clones account for approximately 3% of the sample.

These data are taken from a study of T cell responses to AZD1222 COVID-19 vaccine (dated by TCRdb to the early 2020s). Turning to the overall study: Because spike-specific TCR depth and breadth did not differ between the two schedules, AZD1222 recipients who got a second dose at roughly 4 weeks were pooled with those who got a second dose at roughly 12 weeks. A total of just over 230 trial participants underwent TCR sequencing, of whom about 200 had received two doses of AZD1222 and about 26 had received two doses of the MenACWY control vaccine. Trial participants were enrolled into age subgroups of 18-55, 56-69 and 70-plus years, which contained 148, 28 and 57 TCR-sequenced participants, respectively.

Broad study findings and their caveats: Participants were mostly white British and included more females than males, and it was suggested by the authors that clonal diversity may have been underestimated. The 56-69-year group was small, and its depth increase did not reach significance, likely because of low power. Epitopes outside the regions mutated in the B.1.351 and B.1.1.7 variants were reportedly recognized by nearly half of the unique spike-specific TCRs. Because no samples from the day 14 peak response were available, repertoires could be characterized only after the peak T cell response. The vaccine-associated CD4 TCRs covered the entire spike protein, and the dominant responses fell in regions 160-218 and 743-854. Only five to seven AZD1222 recipients were SARS-CoV-2 seropositive at baseline, limiting conclusions about previously exposed vaccinees. A significant rise in spike-specific TCR breadth and depth was observed after two AZD1222 doses relative to day 0 and relative to MenACWY recipients.

The chain uses TRBV2 and TRBJ2-7; D gene: possibly TRBD2, on 6 matching bases. This material consisted of peripheral blood, taken on day 0 of AZD1222 vaccination. This sequence originates from an adult in good health. This receptor carries the CDR3 CASSKAGYSSYEQYF. In nucleotide form, the sequence is TGTGCCAGCAGTAAAGCGGGCTATAGCTCCTACGAGCAGTACTTC.